This record looks at one T cell receptor (beta chain) sequence and its context. In each sample, at least 6 million PBMCs were isolated. This sample was taken from a study of blood T cells in healthy people across ages. The use of a sample-barcoded 5' primer and a J-beta primer mix characterized a second PCR of roughly 7 to 11 cycles. TCRdb passed the 5' RACE reads through MiXCR, listing each CDR3 protein once. The sample has about 1 million distinct CDR3 sequences; almost 25% are singletons. These data were also filed under a second study, of T cells of mothers and their children. This second study says: Versus unrelated pairs, overlap was slightly higher in related mother-child pairs, without reaching significance.

Sequenced: blood. This TCR was sampled from a girl aged 2-10 years in good health.

Here the CDR3 reads CASSPGQGIYNEQFF. CDR3 nucleotides: TGTGCCAGCAGTCCGGGACAGGGGATCTACAATGAGCAGTTCTTC. V gene TRBV6-4 combines with J gene TRBJ2-5; 10 bases line up with TRBD1. The better agreement between TRBJ2-1 and the DNA end casts doubt on the J call. Germline values: CDR1 MRHNA, CDR2 SNTAGT. This CDR3 is built from 15 residues.